The sequence of this TCR beta chain was determined in a study of T cell responses to AZD1222 COVID-19 vaccine. Method: immunoSEQ multiplex PCR; TCRdb's copy keeps in-frame clones and lacks some. The repertoire holds about 67,000 clones, with 83% as singletons. Germline CDR1 LGHNA, CDR2 YSLEER. V dropped 1 base and J dropped 4; count of bases not matched to a gene: 8. This CDR3 has 16 amino acids. This clone occurred once. V gene TRBV4-3 combines with J gene TRBJ1-2, with TRBD1 matching 8 bases. This sample comprised peripheral blood, obtained 28 days after the second AZD1222 dose. The clonotype originates from an adult who received the AZD1222 COVID-19 vaccine. The CDR3 is CASSQGSTGVGYGYTF. The CDR3, as DNA: TGCGCCAGCAGCCAAGGTTCGACAGGGGTTGGCTATGGCTACACCTTC.